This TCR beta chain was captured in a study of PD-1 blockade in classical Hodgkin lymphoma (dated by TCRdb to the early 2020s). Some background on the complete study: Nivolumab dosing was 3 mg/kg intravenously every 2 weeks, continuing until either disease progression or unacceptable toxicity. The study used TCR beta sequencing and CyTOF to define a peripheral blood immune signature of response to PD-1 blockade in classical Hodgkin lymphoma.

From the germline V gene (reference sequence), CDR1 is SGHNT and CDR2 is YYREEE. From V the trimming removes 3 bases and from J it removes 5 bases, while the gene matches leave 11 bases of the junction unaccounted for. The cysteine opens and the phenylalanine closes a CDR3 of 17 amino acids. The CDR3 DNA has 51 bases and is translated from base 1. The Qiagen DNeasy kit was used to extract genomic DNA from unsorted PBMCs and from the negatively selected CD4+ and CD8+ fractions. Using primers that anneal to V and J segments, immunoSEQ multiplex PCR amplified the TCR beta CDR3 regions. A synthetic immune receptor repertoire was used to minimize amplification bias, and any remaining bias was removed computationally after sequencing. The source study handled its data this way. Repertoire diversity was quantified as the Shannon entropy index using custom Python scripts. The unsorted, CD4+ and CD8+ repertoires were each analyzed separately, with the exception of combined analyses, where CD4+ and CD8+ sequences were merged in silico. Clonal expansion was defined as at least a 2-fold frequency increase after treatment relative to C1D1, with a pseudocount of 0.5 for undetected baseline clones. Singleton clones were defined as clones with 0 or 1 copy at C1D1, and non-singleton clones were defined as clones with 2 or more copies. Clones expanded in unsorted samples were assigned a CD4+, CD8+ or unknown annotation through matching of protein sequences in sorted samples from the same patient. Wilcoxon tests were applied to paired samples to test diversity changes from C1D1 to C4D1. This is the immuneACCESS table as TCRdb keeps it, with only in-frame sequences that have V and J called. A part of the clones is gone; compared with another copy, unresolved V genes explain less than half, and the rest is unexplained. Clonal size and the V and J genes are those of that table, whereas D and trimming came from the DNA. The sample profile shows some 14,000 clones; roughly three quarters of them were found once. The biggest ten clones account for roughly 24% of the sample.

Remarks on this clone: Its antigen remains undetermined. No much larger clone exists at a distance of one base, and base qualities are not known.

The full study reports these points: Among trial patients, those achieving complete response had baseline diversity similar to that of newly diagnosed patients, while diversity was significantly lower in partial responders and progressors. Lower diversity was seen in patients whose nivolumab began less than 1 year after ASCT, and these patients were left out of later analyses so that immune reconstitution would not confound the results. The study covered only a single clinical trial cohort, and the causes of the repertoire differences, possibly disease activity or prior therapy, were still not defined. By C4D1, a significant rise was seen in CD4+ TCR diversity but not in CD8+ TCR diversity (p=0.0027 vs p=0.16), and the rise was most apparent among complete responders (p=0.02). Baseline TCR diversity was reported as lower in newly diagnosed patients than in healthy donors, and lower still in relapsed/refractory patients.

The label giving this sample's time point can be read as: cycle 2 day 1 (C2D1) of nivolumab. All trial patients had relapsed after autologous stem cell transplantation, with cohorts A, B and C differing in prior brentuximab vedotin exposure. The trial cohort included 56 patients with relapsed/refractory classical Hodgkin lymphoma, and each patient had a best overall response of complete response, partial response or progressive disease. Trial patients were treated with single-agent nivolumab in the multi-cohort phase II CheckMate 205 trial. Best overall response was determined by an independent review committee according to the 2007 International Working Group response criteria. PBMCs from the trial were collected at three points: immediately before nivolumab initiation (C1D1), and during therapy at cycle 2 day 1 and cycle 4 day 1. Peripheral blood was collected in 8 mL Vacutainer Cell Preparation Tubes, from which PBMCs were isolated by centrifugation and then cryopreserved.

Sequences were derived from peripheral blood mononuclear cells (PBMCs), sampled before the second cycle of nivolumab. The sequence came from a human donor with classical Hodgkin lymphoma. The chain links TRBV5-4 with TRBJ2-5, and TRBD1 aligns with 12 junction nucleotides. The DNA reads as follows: TGTGCCAGCAGCTCGAGCTCCGGGACAGGGGGCAAGGAGACCCAGTACTTC. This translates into CASSSSSGTGGKETQYF.